This T cell receptor beta chain was obtained from a study of monozygotic twins with inflammatory bowel disease. Every sample had its cDNA made across eight separate reactions. A 6-nucleotide sample barcode was carried by the UMIs, which template switching added. TCRdb reanalyzed the 5' RACE reads, giving one entry per CDR3 protein sequence and no DNA. Its table lists under 200,000 distinct CDR3 sequences. Researchers collected about 2.5 ml of blood per donor. Whole-blood total RNA was extracted without T cell sorting. The sequence came from a human donor with ulcerative colitis or Crohn's disease, or a healthy co-twin of an affected twin (not recorded which). Sequenced material: blood.

CDR3: CASSLTGGALEGYTF. The chain combines TRBV5-1 with TRBJ1-2; as DNA is missing, the TRBD1 call by TCRdb cannot be tested. The CDR3 has 15 amino acids. Looked up from germline, CDR1 is SGHRS and CDR2 is YFSETQ.